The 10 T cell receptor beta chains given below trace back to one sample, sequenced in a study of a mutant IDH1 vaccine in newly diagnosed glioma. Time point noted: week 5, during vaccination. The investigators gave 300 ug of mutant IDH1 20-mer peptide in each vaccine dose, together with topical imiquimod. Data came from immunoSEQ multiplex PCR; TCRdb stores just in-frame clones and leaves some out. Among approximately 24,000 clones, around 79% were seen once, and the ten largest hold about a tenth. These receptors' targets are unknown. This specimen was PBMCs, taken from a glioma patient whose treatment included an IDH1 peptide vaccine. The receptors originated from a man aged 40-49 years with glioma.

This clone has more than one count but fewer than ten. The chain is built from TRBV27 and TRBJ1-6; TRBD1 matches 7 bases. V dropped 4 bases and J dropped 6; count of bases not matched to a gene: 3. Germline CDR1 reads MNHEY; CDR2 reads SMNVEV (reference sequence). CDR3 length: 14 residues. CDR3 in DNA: TGTGCCAGCAGTTCCCCAGGGGGTAATTCACCCCTCCACTTT. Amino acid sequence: CASSSPGGNSPLHF.

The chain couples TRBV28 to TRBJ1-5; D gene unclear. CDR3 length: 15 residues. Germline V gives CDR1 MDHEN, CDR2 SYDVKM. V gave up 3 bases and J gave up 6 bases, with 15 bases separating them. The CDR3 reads CASSFQERERQPQHF. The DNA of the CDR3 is TGTGCCAGCAGTTTTCAGGAGAGGGAGCGTCAGCCCCAGCATTTT. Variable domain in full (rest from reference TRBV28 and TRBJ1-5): DVKVTQSSRYLVKRTGEKVFLECVQDMDHENMFWYRQDPGLGLRLIYFSYDVKMKEKGDIPEGYSVSREKKERFSLILESASTNQTSMYLCASSFQERERQPQHFGDGTRLSIL.

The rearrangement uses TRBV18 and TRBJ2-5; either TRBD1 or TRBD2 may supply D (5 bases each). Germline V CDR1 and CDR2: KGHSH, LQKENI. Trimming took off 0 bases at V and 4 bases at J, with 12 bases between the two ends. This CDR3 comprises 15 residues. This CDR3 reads CASSPPRGEGETQYF. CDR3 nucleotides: TGTGCCAGCTCACCACCGAGAGGGGAAGGAGAGACCCAGTACTTC. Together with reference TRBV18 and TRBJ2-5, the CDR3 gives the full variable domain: NAGVMQNPRHLVRRRGQEARLRCSPMKGHSHVYWYRQLPEEGLKFMVYLQKENIIDESGMPKERFSAEFPKEGPSILRIQQVVRGDSAAYFCASSPPRGEGETQYFGPGTRLLVL.

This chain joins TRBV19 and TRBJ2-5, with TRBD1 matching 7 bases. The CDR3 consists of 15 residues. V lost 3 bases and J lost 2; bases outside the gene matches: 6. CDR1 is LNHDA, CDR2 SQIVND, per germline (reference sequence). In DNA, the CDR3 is TGTGCCAGTAGTATCCGACAGGGAGCACAAGAGACCCAGTACTTC. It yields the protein CASSIRQGAQETQYF.

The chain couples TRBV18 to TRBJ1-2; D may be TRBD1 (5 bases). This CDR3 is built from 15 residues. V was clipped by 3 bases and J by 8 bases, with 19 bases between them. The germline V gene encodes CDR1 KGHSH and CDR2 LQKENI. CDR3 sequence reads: CASSPPGGVVGGYTF. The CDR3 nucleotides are TGTGCCAGCTCACCCCCGGGGGGGGTCGTTGGAGGCTACACCTTC.

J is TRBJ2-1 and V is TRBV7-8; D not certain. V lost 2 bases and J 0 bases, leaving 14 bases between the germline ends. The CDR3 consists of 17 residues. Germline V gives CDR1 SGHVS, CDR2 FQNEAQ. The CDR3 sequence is CASSLSLTLRSYNEQFF. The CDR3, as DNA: TGTGCCAGCAGCTTATCTTTGACACTTCGCTCCTACAATGAGCAGTTCTTC.

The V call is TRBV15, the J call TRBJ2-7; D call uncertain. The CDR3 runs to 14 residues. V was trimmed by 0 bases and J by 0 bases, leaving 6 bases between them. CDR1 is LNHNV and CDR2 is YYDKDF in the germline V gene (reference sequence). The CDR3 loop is CATSRDRSSYEQYF. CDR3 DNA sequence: TGTGCCACCAGCAGAGATAGGAGCTCCTACGAGCAGTACTTC. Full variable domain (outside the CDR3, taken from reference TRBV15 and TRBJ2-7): DAMVIQNPRYQVTQFGKPVTLSCSQTLNHNVMYWYQQKSSQAPKLLFHYYDKDFNNEADTPDNFQSRRPNTSFCFLDIRSPGLGDTAMYLCATSRDRSSYEQYFGPGTRLTVT.

The CDR3 is CATRTDQETQYF. DNA for the CDR3: TGTGCCACCAGGACAGACCAAGAGACCCAGTACTTC. The chain joins TRBV2 to TRBJ2-5; perhaps TRBD1 as D (6 bases). V dropped 10 bases and J dropped 0 bases, with 9 bases sitting between them. The CDR3 runs to 12 residues. Germline V gives CDR1 SNHLY, CDR2 FYNNEI.

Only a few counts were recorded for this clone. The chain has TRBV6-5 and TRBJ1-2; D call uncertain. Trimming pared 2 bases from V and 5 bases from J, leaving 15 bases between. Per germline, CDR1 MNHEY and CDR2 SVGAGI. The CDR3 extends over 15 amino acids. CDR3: CASSYVGASQYGYTF. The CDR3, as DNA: TGTGCCAGCAGTTACGTAGGAGCTTCGCAATATGGCTACACCTTC.

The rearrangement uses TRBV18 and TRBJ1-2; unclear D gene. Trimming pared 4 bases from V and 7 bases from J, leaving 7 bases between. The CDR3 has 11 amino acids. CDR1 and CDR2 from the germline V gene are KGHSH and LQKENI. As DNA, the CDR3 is TGTGCCAGCTCACGAGGCCTTGGCTACACCTTC. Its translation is CASSRGLGYTF.